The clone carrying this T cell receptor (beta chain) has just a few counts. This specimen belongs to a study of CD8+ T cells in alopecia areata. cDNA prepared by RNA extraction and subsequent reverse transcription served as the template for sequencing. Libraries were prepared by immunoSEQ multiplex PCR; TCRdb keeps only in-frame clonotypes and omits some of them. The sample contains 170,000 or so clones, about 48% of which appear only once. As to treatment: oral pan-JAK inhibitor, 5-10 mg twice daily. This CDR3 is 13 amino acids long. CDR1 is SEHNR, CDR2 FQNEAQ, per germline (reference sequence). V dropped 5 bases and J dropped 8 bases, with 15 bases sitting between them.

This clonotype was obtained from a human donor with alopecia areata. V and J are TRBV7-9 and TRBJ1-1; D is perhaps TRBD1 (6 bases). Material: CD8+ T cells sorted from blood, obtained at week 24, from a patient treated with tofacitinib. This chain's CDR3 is CASSERGGVEAFF. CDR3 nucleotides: TGTGCCAGCAGCGAACGAGGGGGGGTGGAAGCTTTCTTT.